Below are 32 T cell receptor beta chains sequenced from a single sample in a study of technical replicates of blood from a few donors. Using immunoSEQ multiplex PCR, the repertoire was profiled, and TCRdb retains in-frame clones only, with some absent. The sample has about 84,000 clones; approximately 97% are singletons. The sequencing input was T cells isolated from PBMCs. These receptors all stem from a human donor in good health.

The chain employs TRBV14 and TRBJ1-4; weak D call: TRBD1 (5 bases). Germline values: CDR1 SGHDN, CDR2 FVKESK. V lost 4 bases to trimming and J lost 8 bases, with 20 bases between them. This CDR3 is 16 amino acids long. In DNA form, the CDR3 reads TGTGCCAGCAGCCCGTTGAGGTTGGGGCAGAGGGAAAAACTGTTTTTT. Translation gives CASSPLRLGQREKLFF.

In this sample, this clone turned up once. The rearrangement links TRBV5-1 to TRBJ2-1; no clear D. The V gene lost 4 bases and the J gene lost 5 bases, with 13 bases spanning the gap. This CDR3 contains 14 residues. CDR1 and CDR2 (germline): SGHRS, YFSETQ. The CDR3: CASSPPTRDNEQFF. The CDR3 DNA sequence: TGCGCCAGCAGCCCCCCGACACGAGACAATGAGCAGTTCTTC. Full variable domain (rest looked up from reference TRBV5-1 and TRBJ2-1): KAGVTQTPRYLIKTRGQQVTLSCSPISGHRSVSWYQQTPGQGLQFLFEYFSETQRNKGNFPGRFSGRQFSNSRSEMNVSTLELGDSALYLCASSPPTRDNEQFFGPGTRLTVL.

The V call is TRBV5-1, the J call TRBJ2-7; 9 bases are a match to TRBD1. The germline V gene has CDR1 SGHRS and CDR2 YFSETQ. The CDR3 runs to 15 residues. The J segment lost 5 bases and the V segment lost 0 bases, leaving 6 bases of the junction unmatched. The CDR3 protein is CASSLGGTGTNEQYF. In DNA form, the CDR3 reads TGCGCCAGCAGCTTGGGTGGGACAGGGACCAACGAGCAGTACTTC. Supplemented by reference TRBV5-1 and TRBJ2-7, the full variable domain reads KAGVTQTPRYLIKTRGQQVTLSCSPISGHRSVSWYQQTPGQGLQFLFEYFSETQRNKGNFPGRFSGRQFSNSRSEMNVSTLELGDSALYLCASSLGGTGTNEQYFGPGTRLTVT.

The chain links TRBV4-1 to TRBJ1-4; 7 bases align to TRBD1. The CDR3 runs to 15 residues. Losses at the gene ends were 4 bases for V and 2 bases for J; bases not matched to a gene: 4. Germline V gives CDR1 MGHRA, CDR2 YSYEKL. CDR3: CASSPQTGTNEKLFF. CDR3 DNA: TGCGCCAGCAGCCCCCAGACAGGGACTAATGAAAAACTGTTTTTT.

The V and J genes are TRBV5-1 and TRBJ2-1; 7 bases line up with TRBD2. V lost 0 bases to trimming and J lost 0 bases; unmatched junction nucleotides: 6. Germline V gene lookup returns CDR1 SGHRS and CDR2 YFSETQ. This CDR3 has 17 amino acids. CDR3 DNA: TGCGCCAGCAGCTTGGCCGGGGGGAGCGGCTCCTACAATGAGCAGTTCTTC. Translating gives CASSLAGGSGSYNEQFF.

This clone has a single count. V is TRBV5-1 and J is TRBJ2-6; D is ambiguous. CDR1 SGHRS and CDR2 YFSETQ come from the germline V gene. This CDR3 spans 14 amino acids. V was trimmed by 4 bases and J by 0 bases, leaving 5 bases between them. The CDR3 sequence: CASSMSSGANVLTF. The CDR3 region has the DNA TGCGCCAGCAGCATGAGCTCTGGGGCCAACGTCCTGACTTTC.

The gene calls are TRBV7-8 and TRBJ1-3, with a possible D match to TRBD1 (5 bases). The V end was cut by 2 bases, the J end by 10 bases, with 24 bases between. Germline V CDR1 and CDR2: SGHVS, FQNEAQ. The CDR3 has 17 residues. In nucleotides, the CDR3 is TGTGCCAGCAGCTTAAATAGGACCCGCTTGCTGGAGGGGACCATATATTTT. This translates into CASSLNRTRLLEGTIYF.

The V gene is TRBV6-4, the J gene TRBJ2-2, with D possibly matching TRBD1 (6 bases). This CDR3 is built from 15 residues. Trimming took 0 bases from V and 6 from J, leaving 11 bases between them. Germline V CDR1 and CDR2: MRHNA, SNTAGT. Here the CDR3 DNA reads TGTGCCAGCAGTGACTCGCCAGGGGTGGCCGGGGAGCTGTTTTTT. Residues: CASSDSPGVAGELFF.

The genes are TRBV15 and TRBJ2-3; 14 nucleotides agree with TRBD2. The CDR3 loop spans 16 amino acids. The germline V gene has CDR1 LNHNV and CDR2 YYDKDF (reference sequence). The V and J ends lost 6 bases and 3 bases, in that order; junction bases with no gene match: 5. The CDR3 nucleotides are TGTGCCACCAGACACGGACTAGCGGGAGGAACAGATACGCAGTATTTT. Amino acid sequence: CATRHGLAGGTDTQYF.

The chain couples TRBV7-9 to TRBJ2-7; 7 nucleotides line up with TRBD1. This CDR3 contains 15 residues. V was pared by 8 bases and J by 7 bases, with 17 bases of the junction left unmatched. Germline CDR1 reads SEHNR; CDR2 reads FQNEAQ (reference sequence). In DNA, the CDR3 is TGTGCCAGCCTGACCCCGACAGGGCCCCCGGGGGAGCAGTACTTC. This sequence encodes CASLTPTGPPGEQYF.

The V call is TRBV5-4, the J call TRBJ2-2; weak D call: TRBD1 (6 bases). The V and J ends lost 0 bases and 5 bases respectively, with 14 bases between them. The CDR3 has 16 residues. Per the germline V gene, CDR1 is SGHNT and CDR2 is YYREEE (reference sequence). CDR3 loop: CASSLGGQRLTGELFF. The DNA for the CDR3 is TGTGCCAGCAGCTTGGGGGGGCAGAGACTAACCGGGGAGCTGTTTTTT. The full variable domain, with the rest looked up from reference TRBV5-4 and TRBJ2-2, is ETGVTQSPTHLIKTRGQQVTLRCSSQSGHNTVSWYQQALGQGPQFIFQYYREEENGRGNFPPRFSGLQFPNYSSELNVNALELDDSALYLCASSLGGQRLTGELFFGEGSRLTVL.

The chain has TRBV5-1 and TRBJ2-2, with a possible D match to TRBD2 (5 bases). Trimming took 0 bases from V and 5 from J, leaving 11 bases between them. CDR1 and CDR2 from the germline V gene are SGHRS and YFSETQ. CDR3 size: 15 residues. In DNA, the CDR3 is TGCGCCAGCAGCTTGGACCGGGAAAGGACCGGGGAGCTGTTTTTT. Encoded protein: CASSLDRERTGELFF.

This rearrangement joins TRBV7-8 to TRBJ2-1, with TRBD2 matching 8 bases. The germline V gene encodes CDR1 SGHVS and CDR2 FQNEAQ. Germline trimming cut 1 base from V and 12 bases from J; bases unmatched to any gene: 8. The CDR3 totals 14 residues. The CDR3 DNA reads TGTGCCAGCAGCTTAGAAGGGACTAGTTTACGGCAGTTCTTC. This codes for CASSLEGTSLRQFF. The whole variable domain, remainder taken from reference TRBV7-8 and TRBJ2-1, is GAGVSQSPRYKVAKRGQDVALRCDPISGHVSLFWYQQALGQGPEFLTYFQNEAQLDKSGLPSDRFFAERPEGSVSTLKIQRTQQEDSAVYLCASSLEGTSLRQFFGPGTRLTVL.

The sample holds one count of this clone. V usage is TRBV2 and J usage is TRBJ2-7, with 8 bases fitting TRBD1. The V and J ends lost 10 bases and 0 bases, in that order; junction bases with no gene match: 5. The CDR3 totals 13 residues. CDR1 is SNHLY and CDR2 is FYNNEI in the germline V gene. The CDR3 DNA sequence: TGTGCCACCACCGGGACAGGCTCCTACGAGCAGTACTTC. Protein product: CATTGTGSYEQYF.

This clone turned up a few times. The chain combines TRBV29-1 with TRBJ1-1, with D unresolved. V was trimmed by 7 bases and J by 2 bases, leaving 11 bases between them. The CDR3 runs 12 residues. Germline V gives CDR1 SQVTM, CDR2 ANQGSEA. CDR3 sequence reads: CSAIRKNTEAFF. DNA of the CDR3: TGCAGCGCGATCAGGAAAAACACTGAAGCTTTCTTT. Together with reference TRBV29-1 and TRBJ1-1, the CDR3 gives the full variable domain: SAVISQKPSRDICQRGTSLTIQCQVDSQVTMMFWYRQQPGQSLTLIATANQGSEATYESGFVIDKFPISRPNLTFSTLTVSNMSPEDSSIYLCSAIRKNTEAFFGQGTRLTVV.

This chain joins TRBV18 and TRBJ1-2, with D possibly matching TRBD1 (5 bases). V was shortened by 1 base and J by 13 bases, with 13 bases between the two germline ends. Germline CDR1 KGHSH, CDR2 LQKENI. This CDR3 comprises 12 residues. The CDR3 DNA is TGTGCCAGCTCACCACAGAAACAGGTACCCACCTTC. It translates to CASSPQKQVPTF.

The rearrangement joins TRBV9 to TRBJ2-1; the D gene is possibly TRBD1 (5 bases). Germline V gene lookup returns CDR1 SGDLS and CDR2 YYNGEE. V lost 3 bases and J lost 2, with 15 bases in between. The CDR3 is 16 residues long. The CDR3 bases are TGTGCCAGCAGCGGAGTGCAGGGCGGCACCTACAATGAGCAGTTCTTC. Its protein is CASSGVQGGTYNEQFF.

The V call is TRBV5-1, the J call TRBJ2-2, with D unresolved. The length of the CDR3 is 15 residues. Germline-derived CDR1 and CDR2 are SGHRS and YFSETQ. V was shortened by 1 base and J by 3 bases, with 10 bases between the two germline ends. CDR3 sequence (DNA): TGCGCCAGCAGCTTGAACGCAGAATACACCGGGGAGCTGTTTTTT. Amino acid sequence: CASSLNAEYTGELFF.

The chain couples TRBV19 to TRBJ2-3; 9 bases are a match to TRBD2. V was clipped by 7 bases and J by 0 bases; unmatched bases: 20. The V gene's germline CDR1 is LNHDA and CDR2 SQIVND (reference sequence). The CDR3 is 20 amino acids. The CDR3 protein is CASKTGRTGVAGVSTDTQYF. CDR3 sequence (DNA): TGTGCCAGTAAGACGGGCCGGACGGGGGTAGCGGGAGTTAGCACAGATACGCAGTATTTT.

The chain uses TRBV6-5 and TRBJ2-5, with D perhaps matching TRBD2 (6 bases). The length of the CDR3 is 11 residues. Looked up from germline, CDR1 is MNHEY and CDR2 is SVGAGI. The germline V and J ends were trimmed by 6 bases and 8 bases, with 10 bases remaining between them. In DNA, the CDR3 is TGTGCCAGCAGCTCGGGGGAAACCCAGTACTTC. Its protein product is CASSSGETQYF.

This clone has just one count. The CDR3 sequence: CATSRQGNEQFF. CDR3 DNA sequence: TGTGCCACCAGCAGACAGGGCAATGAGCAGTTCTTC. The gene calls are TRBV15 and TRBJ2-1; D is perhaps TRBD1 (5 bases). The germline V gene has CDR1 LNHNV and CDR2 YYDKDF (reference sequence). The ends were cut back, 2 bases at V and 6 bases at J, with 5 bases in the middle. The CDR3 is 12 amino acids. Together with reference TRBV15 and TRBJ2-1, the CDR3 gives the full variable domain: DAMVIQNPRYQVTQFGKPVTLSCSQTLNHNVMYWYQQKSSQAPKLLFHYYDKDFNNEADTPDNFQSRRPNTSFCFLDIRSPGLGDTAMYLCATSRQGNEQFFGPGTRLTVL.

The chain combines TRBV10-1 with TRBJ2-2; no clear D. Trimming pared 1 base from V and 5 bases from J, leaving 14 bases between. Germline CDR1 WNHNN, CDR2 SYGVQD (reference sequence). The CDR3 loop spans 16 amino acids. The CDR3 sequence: CASSEYATHETGELFF. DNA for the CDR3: TGCGCCAGCAGTGAGTACGCGACTCATGAAACCGGGGAGCTGTTTTTT.

CDR3 nucleotide sequence: TGTGCCAGCAGTTTGGAGCGGGGTCGACAGTTCTTC. Translating gives CASSLERGRQFF. The rearrangement uses TRBV28 and TRBJ2-1; 7 positions match TRBD2. After removal of 3 bases from V and 13 bases from J, the junction contained 6 bases not matched to a gene. The germline V gene has CDR1 MDHEN and CDR2 SYDVKM. This CDR3 has 12 amino acids.

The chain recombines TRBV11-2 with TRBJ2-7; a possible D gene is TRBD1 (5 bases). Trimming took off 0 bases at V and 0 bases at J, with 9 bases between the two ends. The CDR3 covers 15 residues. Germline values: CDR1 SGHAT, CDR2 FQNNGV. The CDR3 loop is CASSLEQGTSYEQYF. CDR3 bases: TGTGCCAGCAGCTTAGAGCAGGGCACCTCCTACGAGCAGTACTTC. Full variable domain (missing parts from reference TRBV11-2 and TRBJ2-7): EAGVAQSPRYKIIEKRQSVAFWCNPISGHATLYWYQQILGQGPKLLIQFQNNGVVDDSQLPKDRFSAERLKGVDSTLKIQPAKLEDSAVYLCASSLEQGTSYEQYFGPGTRLTVT.

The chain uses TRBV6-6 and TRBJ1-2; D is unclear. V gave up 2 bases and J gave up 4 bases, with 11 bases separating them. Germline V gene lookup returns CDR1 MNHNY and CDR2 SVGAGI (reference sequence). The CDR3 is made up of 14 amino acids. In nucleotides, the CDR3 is TGTGCCAGCAGTTACGATGGGCTAAGCTATGGCTACACCTTC. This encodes CASSYDGLSYGYTF.

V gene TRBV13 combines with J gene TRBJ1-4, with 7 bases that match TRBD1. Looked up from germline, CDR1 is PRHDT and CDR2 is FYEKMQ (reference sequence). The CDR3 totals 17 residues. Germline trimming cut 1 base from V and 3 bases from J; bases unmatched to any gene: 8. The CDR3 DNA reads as TGTGCCAGCAGCTTAGCCGTACTGACAGGGCCTAATGAAAAACTGTTTTTT. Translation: CASSLAVLTGPNEKLFF.

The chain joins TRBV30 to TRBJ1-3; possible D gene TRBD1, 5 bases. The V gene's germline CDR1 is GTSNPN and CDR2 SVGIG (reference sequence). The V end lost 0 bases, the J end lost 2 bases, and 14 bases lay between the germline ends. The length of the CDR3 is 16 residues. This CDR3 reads CAWSVTPQATGNTIYF. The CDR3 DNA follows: TGTGCCTGGAGTGTAACCCCACAGGCAACTGGAAACACCATATATTTT.

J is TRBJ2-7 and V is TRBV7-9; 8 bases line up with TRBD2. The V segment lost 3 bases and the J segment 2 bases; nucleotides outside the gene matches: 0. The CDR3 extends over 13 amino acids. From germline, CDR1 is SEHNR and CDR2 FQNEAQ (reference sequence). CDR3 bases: TGTGCCAGCAGCTTGGGACTAGCCTACGAGCAGTACTTC. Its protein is CASSLGLAYEQYF.

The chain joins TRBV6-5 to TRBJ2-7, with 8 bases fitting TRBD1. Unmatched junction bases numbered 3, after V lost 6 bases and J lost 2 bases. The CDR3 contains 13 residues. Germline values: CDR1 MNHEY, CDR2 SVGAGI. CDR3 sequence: CASRMTGAYEQYF. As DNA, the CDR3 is TGTGCCAGCAGAATGACAGGGGCCTACGAGCAGTACTTC.

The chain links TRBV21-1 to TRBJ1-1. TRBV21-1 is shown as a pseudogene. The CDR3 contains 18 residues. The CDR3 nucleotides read TGTGCCAGCAGCAAAGCCCGCCTTCAAAACTTTATGAACACTGAAGCTTTCTTT. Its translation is CASSKARLQNFMNTEAFF.

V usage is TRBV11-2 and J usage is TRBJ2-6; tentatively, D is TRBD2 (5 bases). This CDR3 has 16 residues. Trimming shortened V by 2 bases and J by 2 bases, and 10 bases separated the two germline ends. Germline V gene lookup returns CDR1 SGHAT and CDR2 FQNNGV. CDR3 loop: CASSLIWGAGANVLTF. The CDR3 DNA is TGTGCCAGCAGCTTAATTTGGGGAGCTGGGGCCAACGTCCTGACTTTC.

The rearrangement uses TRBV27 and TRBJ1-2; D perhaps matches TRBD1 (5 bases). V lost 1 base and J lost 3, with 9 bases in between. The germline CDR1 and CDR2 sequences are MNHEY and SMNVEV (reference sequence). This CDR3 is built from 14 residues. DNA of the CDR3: TGTGCCAGCAGTTTATTAGCGGGGGACTATGGCTACACCTTC. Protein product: CASSLLAGDYGYTF.